The 24 T cell receptor beta chains given below trace back to one sample, sequenced in a study of cytomegalovirus exposure and HLA in healthy donors (dated by TCRdb to the late 2010s). Library method: the immunoSEQ multiplex PCR assay. A mixture of 60 forward primers for TCR Vbeta segments and 13 reverse primers for TCR Jbeta segments was used in the multiplex PCR. TCRdb retrieved this table from immuneACCESS and kept in-frame rearrangements only. Not all clones are present; in checked studies, unresolved V genes account for under half, and no reason is known for the remainder. Present in this sample are more than 130,000 clones, roughly four fifths of which were seen just once. In total, the top ten clones hold about 5.3% of the sample. Sequencing input: PBMCs. The receptor source for this set is a woman in her forties or fifties in good health and CMV-seronegative.

The table lists this clone with a count of one. The chain uses TRBV9 and TRBJ2-3; 12 nucleotides line up with TRBD2. The trim removed 0 bases at V and 6 bases at J, leaving 5 bases unmatched. The CDR3 has 16 amino acids. Germline V gene sequence: CDR1 SGDLS, CDR2 YYNGEE. As DNA, the CDR3 is TGTGCCAGCAGCGTAGGGGCACTAGCGGGGGGTGATACGCAGTATTTT. Protein sequence: CASSVGALAGGDTQYF.

The CDR3 DNA reads TGTGCCAGCAGGTCAGGGCTCGACGAGCAGTACTTC. It translates to CASRSGLDEQYF. V gene TRBV2 combines with J gene TRBJ2-7; perhaps TRBD1 as D (5 bases). Trimming took 6 bases from V and 5 from J, leaving 11 bases between them. The CDR3 contains 12 residues. Germline CDR1 SNHLY, CDR2 FYNNEI.

The chain couples TRBV27 to TRBJ1-2; 7 nucleotides agree with TRBD1. The CDR3 consists of 14 residues. V shed 6 bases and J 5 bases; nucleotides not matched to a gene: 9. Germline V CDR1 and CDR2: MNHEY, SMNVEV (reference sequence). In nucleotides, the CDR3 is TGTGCCAGCAGCCCCGACAGGGTTGGGTATGGCTACACCTTC. This gives the protein CASSPDRVGYGYTF.

The chain has TRBV28 and TRBJ1-5; perhaps TRBD1 as D (6 bases). The V gene lost 6 bases and the J gene lost 5 bases, with 20 bases spanning the gap. This CDR3 is built from 16 residues. Looked up from germline, CDR1 is MDHEN and CDR2 is SYDVKM. CDR3 DNA sequence: TGTGCCAGCAGGGTTACCCACGGGACACTGTATCAGCCCCAGCATTTT. Translated, it gives CASRVTHGTLYQPQHF.

V is TRBV5-4 and J is TRBJ2-7, with TRBD1 matching 9 bases. After removal of 3 bases from V and 5 bases from J, the junction contained 3 bases not matched to a gene. There are 13 residues in the CDR3. The V gene's germline CDR1 is SGHNT and CDR2 YYREEE (reference sequence). CDR3 DNA sequence: TGTGCCAGCAGCTGGGGACAGGGCAACGAGCAGTACTTC. Residues: CASSWGQGNEQYF.

The chain recombines TRBV11-3 with TRBJ1-2; the D gene is possibly TRBD1 (6 bases). Germline CDR1 SGHNT, CDR2 YENEEA. There are 12 residues in the CDR3. V dropped 5 bases and J dropped 7 bases, with 11 bases sitting between them. The CDR3 nucleotides read TGTGCCAGCAGCAACCAGGGGCTTGGCTACACCTTC. Translation: CASSNQGLGYTF.

The DNA for the CDR3 is TGTGCCAGCAGCTGGGGGGACAGTGGTGGCTACACCTTC. It yields the protein CASSWGDSGGYTF. This chain uses TRBV5-6 with TRBJ1-2, with 7 bases that match TRBD1. The CDR3 consists of 13 residues. V was pared by 3 bases and J by 7 bases, with 6 bases of the junction left unmatched. CDR1 and CDR2 (germline): SGHDT, YYEEEE.

The CDR3 here is CASSKVTGGSPLHF. The CDR3 nucleotides read TGTGCCAGCAGCAAAGTGACTGGCGGTTCACCCCTCCACTTT. The V gene is TRBV21-1, the J gene TRBJ1-6. TRBV21-1 is noted as a pseudogene. The CDR3 is 14 amino acids.

The rearrangement uses TRBV2 and TRBJ1-1, with 7 bases identical to TRBD1. Germline CDR1 and CDR2: SNHLY and FYNNEI. The ends lost 4 bases at V and 1 base at J; junction bases unmatched: 6. The CDR3 covers 15 residues. CDR3 in amino acids: CASSASTGTNTEAFF. The CDR3 nucleotides are TGTGCCAGCAGTGCTTCGACAGGGACGAACACTGAAGCTTTCTTT.

The chain combines TRBV13 with TRBJ1-6; 7 nucleotides agree with TRBD1. From germline, CDR1 is PRHDT and CDR2 FYEKMQ (reference sequence). The CDR3 contains 16 residues. Unmatched junction bases numbered 14, after V lost 5 bases and J lost 10 bases. For the CDR3, the DNA is TGTGCCAGCAGCCCAAGGTACAGGGGAAGGGGATCACCCCTCCACTTT. This sequence encodes CASSPRYRGRGSPLHF. Based on the CDR3 plus reference TRBV13 and TRBJ1-6, the full variable domain is AAGVIQSPRHLIKEKRETATLKCYPIPRHDTVYWYQQGPGQDPQFLISFYEKMQSDKGSIPDRFSAQQFSDYHSELNMSSLELGDSALYFCASSPRYRGRGSPLHFGNGTRLTVT.

This sequence joins TRBV21-1 and TRBJ2-7; the table's D call, TRBD1, has no DNA check behind it. TRBV21-1 counts as a pseudogene. The CDR3 runs 20 residues. In DNA, the CDR3 is TGTGCCAGCAGCAAGATATATTCGGACAGGACAAAATTACTCTACTACGAGCAGTACTTC. Its translation is CASSKIYSDRTKLLYYEQYF.

The table lists this clone with a few counts. The rearrangement uses TRBV16 and TRBJ1-2, with TRBD1 identical over 10 bases. Germline V CDR1 and CDR2: KGHSY, FQNENV. Unmatched junction bases numbered 6, after V lost 3 bases and J lost 8 bases. The CDR3 is 14 residues long. Here the CDR3 DNA reads TGTGCCAGCAGCCAGGGGACAGGGGTTGACGGCTACACCTTC. Translated: CASSQGTGVDGYTF.

This clone has a single count. The rearrangement uses TRBV10-2 and TRBJ2-4; 7 bases align to TRBD2. Germline assignment: CDR1 WSHSY and CDR2 SAAADI. Unmatched junction bases numbered 9, after V lost 2 bases and J lost 2 bases. This CDR3 spans 17 amino acids. The CDR3: CASSEPTTSWTKNIQYF. CDR3 in DNA: TGCGCCAGCAGTGAGCCCACGACTAGCTGGACCAAAAACATTCAGTACTTC.

This clone came up a few times. This CDR3 is CASSSEPIFNSPLHF. CDR3 nucleotides: TGCGCCAGCAGCAGCGAGCCCATTTTCAATTCACCCCTCCACTTT. This chain uses TRBV4-1 with TRBJ1-6; D gene ambiguous. This CDR3 region has 15 residues. Trimming took off 5 bases at V and 7 bases at J, with 15 bases between the two ends. Germline CDR1 is MGHRA and CDR2 is YSYEKL.

This rearrangement joins TRBV7-6 to TRBJ2-3, with 8 bases matching TRBD1. Germline loops: CDR1 SGHVS, CDR2 FNYEAQ. V shed 5 bases, J shed 2 bases, and the junction held 9 bases outside the gene matches. The CDR3 length is 16 residues. As DNA, the CDR3 is TGTGCCAGCAGCGGGTTACAGGGGGATCCCACAGATACGCAGTATTTT. Protein product: CASSGLQGDPTDTQYF.

This clone was seen only a few times. The V call is TRBV11-2, the J call TRBJ2-1; 11 bases match TRBD1. This CDR3 spans 16 amino acids. V was pared by 4 bases and J by 9 bases, with 11 bases of the junction left unmatched. Germline CDR1 and CDR2: SGHAT and FQNNGV. CDR3 loop: CASSSSVGQGGGEQFF. The DNA for the CDR3 is TGTGCCAGCAGCTCGTCTGTGGGACAGGGGGGTGGTGAGCAGTTCTTC.

This chain joins TRBV7-9 and TRBJ2-5, with unresolved D. Germline assignment: CDR1 SEHNR and CDR2 FQNEAQ (reference sequence). This CDR3 is built from 11 residues. V was trimmed by 4 bases and J by 5 bases, leaving 5 bases between them. The CDR3 is CASSYGETQYF. In DNA, the CDR3 is TGTGCCAGCAGCTACGGGGAGACCCAGTACTTC. The entire variable domain, with the rest obtained from reference TRBV7-9 and TRBJ2-5, is as follows: DTGVSQNPRHKITKRGQNVTFRCDPISEHNRLYWYRQTLGQGPEFLTYFQNEAQLEKSRLLSDRFSAERPKGSFSTLEIQRTEQGDSAMYLCASSYGETQYFGPGTRLLVL.

The chain combines TRBV19 with TRBJ1-6; 12 bases align to TRBD1. Germline CDR1 LNHDA, CDR2 SQIVND (reference sequence). J was trimmed by 7 bases and V by 5 bases; bases with no gene match: 6. This CDR3 has 16 amino acids. The CDR3 DNA sequence: TGTGCCAGTAGTGGGACAGGGGGCGCGAGGAATTCACCCCTCCACTTT. Its protein is CASSGTGGARNSPLHF.

The DNA of the CDR3 is TGTGCCAGCAGTTTTTCGCTAGCGGGGGGTTGGGAGCAGTTCTTC. It specifies CASSFSLAGGWEQFF. The chain is built from TRBV27 and TRBJ2-1; 11 bases map to TRBD2. Looked up from germline, CDR1 is MNHEY and CDR2 is SMNVEV (reference sequence). Trimming cost V 3 bases and J 10 bases; bases outside gene matches: 8. The CDR3 covers 15 residues.

CDR3 bases: TGTGCCAGCAGCCCCGGGAAGGGGGACGGCACTAACTATGGCTACACCTTC. This gives the protein CASSPGKGDGTNYGYTF. This chain links TRBV5-6 with TRBJ1-2, with a possible D match to TRBD1 (6 bases). Germline values: CDR1 SGHDT, CDR2 YYEEEE. This CDR3 has 17 residues. The germline V and J ends were trimmed by 4 bases and 0 bases, with 19 bases remaining between them.

The chain links TRBV10-3 to TRBJ2-3; 8 nucleotides match TRBD1. This CDR3 is 16 amino acids long. CDR1 and CDR2 from the germline V gene are ENHRY and SYGVKD. V dropped 0 bases and J dropped 2; count of bases not matched to a gene: 4. DNA of the CDR3: TGTGCCATCAGTGAGTCTGGTCAGGGGGCCACAGATACGCAGTATTTT. Amino acid sequence: CAISESGQGATDTQYF.

The chain uses TRBV7-3 and TRBJ2-2; the match to TRBD1 covers 7 bases. Germline V CDR1 and CDR2: SGHTA, FQGTGA. J was trimmed by 4 bases and V by 0 bases; bases with no gene match: 14. CDR3 length: 19 amino acids. The CDR3 sequence is CASSLTGTRGSSVTGELFF. The CDR3 DNA reads TGTGCCAGCAGCTTAACGGGTACCAGGGGGTCGTCGGTCACCGGGGAGCTGTTTTTT. The variable domain in full, completed from reference TRBV7-3 and TRBJ2-2, reads GAGVSQTPSNKVTEKGKYVELRCDPISGHTALYWYRQSLGQGPEFLIYFQGTGAADDSGLPNDRFFAVRPEGSVSTLKIQRTERGDSAVYLCASSLTGTRGSSVTGELFFGEGSRLTVL.

This clone has more than one count but fewer than ten. It is likely a read error: a sequence one base away is far more abundant. The J gene is TRBJ2-7, the V gene TRBV5-1, with D uncertain. Trimming took off 2 bases at V and 2 bases at J, with 8 bases between the two ends. This CDR3 spans 13 amino acids. CDR1 and CDR2 from the germline V gene are SGHRS and YFSETQ. In DNA form, the CDR3 reads TGCGCCAGCAGCTTATCCCAGGCCTACGAGCAGTACTTC. It specifies CASSLSQAYEQYF. The full variable domain, its missing parts supplied by reference TRBV5-1 and TRBJ2-7, is KAGVTQTPRYLIKTRGQQVTLSCSPISGHRSVSWYQQTPGQGLQFLFEYFSETQRNKGNFPGRFSGRQFSNSRSEMNVSTLELGDSALYLCASSLSQAYEQYFGPGTRLTVT.

The chain links TRBV7-9 to TRBJ2-7, with TRBD1 matching 11 bases. V shed 3 bases, J shed 4 bases, and the junction held 8 bases outside the gene matches. The germline CDR1 and CDR2 sequences are SEHNR and FQNEAQ (reference sequence). The CDR3 has 16 amino acids. This CDR3 is CASSFEMDRGPYEQYF. CDR3 DNA: TGTGCCAGCAGCTTCGAGATGGACAGGGGGCCTTACGAGCAGTACTTC.